Below are 16 T cell receptor beta chains sequenced from a single sample in a study of CD4+ T cells in melanoma. Profiled with immunoSEQ multiplex PCR; TCRdb holds only in-frame clones, not every one. This table holds 11,000 to 15,000 clones, approximately 62% found once. The material sequenced was cells from a culture (not recorded whether cultured in vitro). Receptor source: a human donor with melanoma.

The chain joins TRBV2 to TRBJ2-3, with D possibly TRBD1 on 6 matching bases. Germline CDR1 is SNHLY and CDR2 is FYNNEI. The CDR3 runs to 15 residues. V was pared by 5 bases and J by 2 bases, with 14 bases between. The CDR3 nucleotides are TGTGCCAGCAGTTTTTCAGGGGTACTCACAGATACGCAGTATTTT. It yields the protein CASSFSGVLTDTQYF.

The genes are TRBV6-6 and TRBJ2-7; TRBD1 agrees at 7 bases. There are 14 residues in the CDR3. Trimming at V came to 9 bases and at J to 5 bases, leaving 13 bases not matched to a gene. The germline CDR1 and CDR2 sequences are MNHNY and SVGAGI (reference sequence). CDR3 DNA: TGTGCCAGTCGCCTAACGACAGGGAACCACGAGCAGTACTTC. Translated: CASRLTTGNHEQYF.

In this sample, this clone turned up a few times. The rearrangement links TRBV19 to TRBJ2-1, with a possible D match to TRBD2 (5 bases). The V end lost 8 bases, the J end lost 0 bases, and 11 bases lay between the germline ends. Germline V CDR1 and CDR2: LNHDA, SQIVND (reference sequence). The CDR3 covers 14 residues. The DNA of the CDR3 is TGTGCCAGTGGAAAAGGGAGCTCCTACAATGAGCAGTTCTTC. It translates to CASGKGSSYNEQFF.

The V call is TRBV7-9, the J call TRBJ2-7; D is unresolved. The CDR3 extends over 16 amino acids. Deletions cut 4 bases from V and 2 bases from J, with 18 bases between. Germline loops: CDR1 SEHNR, CDR2 FQNEAQ (reference sequence). This chain's CDR3 is CASSSKIGRRTYEQYF. The DNA for the CDR3 is TGTGCCAGCAGCTCCAAAATCGGACGGCGGACCTACGAGCAGTACTTC.

The V call is TRBV30, the J call TRBJ2-7; the match to TRBD1 covers 8 bases. The CDR3 sequence is 13 residues long. Losses at the gene ends were 1 base for V and 7 bases for J; bases not matched to a gene: 6. CDR1 and CDR2 (germline): GTSNPN, SVGIG (reference sequence). CDR3 nucleotides: TGTGCCTGGAGTGCCTGGACAGGGCGGGAGCAGTACTTC. Translating it yields CAWSAWTGREQYF. Supplemented by reference TRBV30 and TRBJ2-7, the full variable domain reads SQTIHQWPATLVQPVGSPLSLECTVEGTSNPNLYWYRQAAGRGLQLLFYSVGIGQISSEVPQNLSASRPQDRQFILSSKKLLLSDSGFYLCAWSAWTGREQYFGPGTRLTVT.

J is TRBJ2-3 and V is TRBV13; 12 bases align to TRBD2. Germline CDR1 PRHDT, CDR2 FYEKMQ (reference sequence). J gave up 0 bases and V 5 bases, and 15 bases lay outside the gene matches. The CDR3 runs 20 residues. The CDR3 DNA is TGTGCCAGCAGCCCGACCTTTTCTAGCGGGGGGGCCTGGAGCACAGATACGCAGTATTTT. Translating it yields CASSPTFSSGGAWSTDTQYF.

This chain links TRBV7-8 with TRBJ2-1; 7 positions match TRBD1. Germline V lookup: CDR1 SGHVS, CDR2 FQNEAQ. The CDR3 is made up of 14 amino acids. Trimming took 6 bases from V and 5 from J; bases not matched to a gene: 7. The CDR3 here is CASRIGTVNNEQFF. The CDR3 nucleotides are TGTGCCAGCAGAATCGGGACAGTAAACAATGAGCAGTTCTTC.

V gene TRBV11-2 combines with J gene TRBJ2-1; D is undetermined. From germline, CDR1 is SGHAT and CDR2 FQNNGV. V lost 1 base to trimming and J lost 2 bases, with 9 bases between them. This CDR3 contains 15 residues. CDR3 loop: CASSLATLTYNEQFF. The DNA of the CDR3 is TGTGCCAGCAGCTTAGCGACTCTAACCTACAATGAGCAGTTCTTC.

The V gene is TRBV6-6, the J gene TRBJ2-3; D may match TRBD1 or TRBD2 (5 bases each). The germline CDR1 and CDR2 sequences are MNHNY and SVGAGI (reference sequence). The CDR3 sequence is 15 residues long. V lost 5 bases to trimming and J lost 0 bases, with 12 bases between them. In DNA form, the CDR3 reads TGTGCCAGCAGTGCCGGGACCCTTAGCACAGATACGCAGTATTTT. Residues: CASSAGTLSTDTQYF.

CDR3 nucleotides: TGTGCCAGCAGCACCCGGGGCACCGGGGAGCTGTTTTTT. It translates to CASSTRGTGELFF. The chain links TRBV7-3 to TRBJ2-2; D is perhaps TRBD2 (5 bases). Trimming cost V 5 bases and J 4 bases, with 8 bases left between them. The CDR3 covers 13 residues. Looked up from germline, CDR1 is SGHTA and CDR2 is FQGTGA.

This clone was counted only a few times. The chain carries TRBV5-1 and TRBJ1-2; TRBD1 matches 12 bases. CDR3 length: 18 residues. Per the germline V gene, CDR1 is SGHRS and CDR2 is YFSETQ. V shed 4 bases and J 7 bases; nucleotides not matched to a gene: 17. CDR3 sequence reads: CASSRDSQGTGGGGGYTF. DNA for the CDR3: TGCGCCAGCAGCCGCGATTCCCAGGGGACAGGGGGCGGCGGTGGCTACACCTTC.

The CDR3 DNA follows: TGTGCCAGCAGTCGTACTAGCGGCACAGATACGCAGTATTTT. It translates to CASSRTSGTDTQYF. V gene TRBV6-1 combines with J gene TRBJ2-3; 7 positions match TRBD2. V shed 5 bases, J shed 1 base, and the junction held 3 bases outside the gene matches. The CDR3 totals 14 residues. Germline values: CDR1 MNHNS, CDR2 SASEGT.

The chain is built from TRBV2 and TRBJ1-1; D gene ambiguous. This CDR3 spans 13 amino acids. Deletions cut 2 bases from V and 1 base from J, with 5 bases between. Germline V gene sequence: CDR1 SNHLY, CDR2 FYNNEI. The CDR3 sequence is CASSERENTEAFF. The CDR3 DNA sequence: TGTGCCAGCAGTGAAAGAGAGAACACTGAAGCTTTCTTT.

The CDR3 loop reads CASSRGGTEAYEQYF. For the CDR3, the DNA is TGTGCCAGCTCACGCGGGGGGACAGAGGCCTACGAGCAGTACTTC. V is TRBV18 and J is TRBJ2-7; TRBD2 is a possible D gene (8 bases). Germline lookup yields CDR1 KGHSH and CDR2 LQKENI. The CDR3 runs to 15 residues. Trimming removed 4 bases at V and 2 bases at J, with 15 bases between.

For the CDR3, the DNA is TGTGCCAGCTCACCATATACAGGGTCTGCTACGCAGTATTTT. Translation: CASSPYTGSATQYF. This rearrangement joins TRBV18 to TRBJ2-3; maybe TRBD1 (6 bases). There are 14 residues in the CDR3. Trimming took off 2 bases at V and 8 bases at J, with 14 bases between the two ends. Germline-derived CDR1 and CDR2 are KGHSH and LQKENI.

The J gene is TRBJ2-7, the V gene TRBV6-6; 15 bases map to TRBD2. Germline CDR1 and CDR2: MNHNY and SVGAGI (reference sequence). Trimming at V came to 10 bases and at J to 2 bases, leaving 6 bases not matched to a gene. The CDR3 loop spans 15 amino acids. The CDR3 nucleotides read TGTGCCACCAAGAGGACTAGCGGGGGGGCCTACGAGCAGTACTTC. The encoded protein is CATKRTSGGAYEQYF.